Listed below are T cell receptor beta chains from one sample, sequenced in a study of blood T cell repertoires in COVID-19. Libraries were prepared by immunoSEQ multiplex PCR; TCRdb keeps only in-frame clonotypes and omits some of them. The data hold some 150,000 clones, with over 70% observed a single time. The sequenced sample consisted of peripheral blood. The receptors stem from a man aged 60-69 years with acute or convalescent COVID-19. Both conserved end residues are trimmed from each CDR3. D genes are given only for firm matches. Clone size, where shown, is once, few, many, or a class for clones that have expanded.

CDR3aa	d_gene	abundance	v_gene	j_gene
ASSLVYPIIPRGTQY	NA	NA	TRBV7-2	TRBJ2-5
ASSPSSGDYGYT	NA	NA	TRBV9	TRBJ1-2
ASSKGQGSSYEQY	TRBD1	once	TRBV6-5	TRBJ2-7
ASSLGTVGTDTQY	TRBD1	NA	TRBV27	TRBJ2-3
ASRRGTGGYSPLH	TRBD1	NA	TRBV7-2	TRBJ1-6
ASSSQGFGYT	NA	NA	TRBV12-3/TRBV12-4	TRBJ1-2
ASAFRDRGAQGQY	TRBD1	few	TRBV28	TRBJ2-7
ASSPSGHSTAEAF	NA	NA	TRBV7-9	TRBJ1-1
ASSSGLAGSTDTQY	TRBD2	NA	TRBV7-9	TRBJ2-3
ASSLSGVYGYT	NA	NA	TRBV5-4	TRBJ1-2
ASSMWRNQPQH	NA	NA	TRBV19	TRBJ1-5
ASSAGQGAGNEQF	TRBD1	NA	TRBV9	TRBJ2-1
ASSPETGSYEQY	TRBD1	NA	TRBV7-2	TRBJ2-7
ASRLAGAVNEQF	TRBD2	NA	TRBV5-1	TRBJ2-1
ASSLGLNTGELF	NA	NA	TRBV25-1	TRBJ2-2
ASSPRTGFIPRVTDTQY	TRBD1	few	TRBV7-2	TRBJ2-3
ASSLGGGGLYEQY	NA	NA	TRBV7-2	TRBJ2-7
ASSPPRGGQDIQY	TRBD2	NA	TRBV11-1	TRBJ2-4
ASSIGQGIGYT	TRBD1	NA	TRBV12-3/TRBV12-4	TRBJ1-2
ASSLGWDRGRGTDTQY	TRBD1	once	TRBV5-1	TRBJ2-3
ASSPGRGRNTGELF	NA	NA	TRBV5-4	TRBJ2-2
ASSLVDYGYT	NA	NA	TRBV7-2	TRBJ1-2